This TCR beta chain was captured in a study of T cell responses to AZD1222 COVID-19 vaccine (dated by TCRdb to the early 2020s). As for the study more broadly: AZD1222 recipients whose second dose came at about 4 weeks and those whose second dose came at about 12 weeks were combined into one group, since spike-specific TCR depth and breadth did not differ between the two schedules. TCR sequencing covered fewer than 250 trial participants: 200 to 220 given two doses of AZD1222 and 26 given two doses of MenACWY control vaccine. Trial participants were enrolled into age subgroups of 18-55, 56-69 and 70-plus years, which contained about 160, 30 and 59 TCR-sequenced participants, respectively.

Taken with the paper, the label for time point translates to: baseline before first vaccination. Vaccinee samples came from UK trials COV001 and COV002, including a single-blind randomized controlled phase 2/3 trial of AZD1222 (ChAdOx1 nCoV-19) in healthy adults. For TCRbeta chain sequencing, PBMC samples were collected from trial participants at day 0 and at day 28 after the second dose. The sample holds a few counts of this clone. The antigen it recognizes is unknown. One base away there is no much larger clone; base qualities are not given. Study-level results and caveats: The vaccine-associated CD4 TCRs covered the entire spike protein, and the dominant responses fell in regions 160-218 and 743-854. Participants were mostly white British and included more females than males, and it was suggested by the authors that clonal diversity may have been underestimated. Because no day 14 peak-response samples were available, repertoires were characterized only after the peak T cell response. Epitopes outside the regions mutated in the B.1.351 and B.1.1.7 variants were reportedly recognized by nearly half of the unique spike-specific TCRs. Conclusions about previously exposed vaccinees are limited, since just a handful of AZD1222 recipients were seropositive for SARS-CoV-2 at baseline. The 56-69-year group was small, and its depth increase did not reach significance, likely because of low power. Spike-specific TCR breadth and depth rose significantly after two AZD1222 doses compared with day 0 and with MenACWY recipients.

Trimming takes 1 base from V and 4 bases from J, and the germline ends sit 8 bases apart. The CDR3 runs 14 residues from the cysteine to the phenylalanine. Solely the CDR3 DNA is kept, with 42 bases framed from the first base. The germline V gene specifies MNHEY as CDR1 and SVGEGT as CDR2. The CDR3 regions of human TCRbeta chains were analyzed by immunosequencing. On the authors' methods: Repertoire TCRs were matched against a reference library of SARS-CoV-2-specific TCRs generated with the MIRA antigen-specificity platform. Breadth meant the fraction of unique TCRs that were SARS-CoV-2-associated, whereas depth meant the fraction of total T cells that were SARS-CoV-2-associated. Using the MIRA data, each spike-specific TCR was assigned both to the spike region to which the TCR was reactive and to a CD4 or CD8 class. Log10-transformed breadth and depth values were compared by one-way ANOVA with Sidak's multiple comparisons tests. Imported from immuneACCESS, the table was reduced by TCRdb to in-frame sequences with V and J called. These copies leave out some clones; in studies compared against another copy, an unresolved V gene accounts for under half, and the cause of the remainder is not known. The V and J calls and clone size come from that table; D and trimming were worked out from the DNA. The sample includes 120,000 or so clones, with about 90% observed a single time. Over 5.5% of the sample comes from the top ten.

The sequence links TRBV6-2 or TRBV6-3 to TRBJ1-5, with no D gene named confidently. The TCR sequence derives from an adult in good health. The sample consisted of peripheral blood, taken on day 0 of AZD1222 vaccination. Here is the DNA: TGTGCCAGCAGTTACTTGCAGGAAAATCAGCCCCAGCATTTT. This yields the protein CASSYLQENQPQHF.